What follows is one T cell receptor beta chain and its context. The length of the CDR3 is 13 residues. V was pared by 0 bases and J by 11 bases, with 13 bases between. From germline, CDR1 is PRHDT and CDR2 FYEKMQ (reference sequence). Authors' analysis steps: Cell counts per sample came from amplifying reference gene primers. The assay was immunoSEQ multiplex PCR, and TCRdb's table has in-frame clones only and misses some. V and J calls and clone size are given by that table; D and trimming were obtained from the DNA. The repertoire holds approximately 670,000 clones, with approximately 90% as singletons. This entry belongs to a study of blood T cell repertoires in COVID-19. Across the study: Italy, Spain and the United States were the sources of the convalescent and acute COVID-19 samples. Sources were T cells, B-cell-depleted T cells, or PBMCs; the material itself was cDNA or gDNA.

This receptor was identified in a woman aged 18-30 years with acute or convalescent COVID-19. V and J are TRBV13 and TRBJ1-1; D is uncertain. The sequencing input was peripheral blood. CDR3 in DNA: TGTGCCAGCAGCTTAGGCCGCCAGGTAAGGGCTTTCTTT. Protein: CASSLGRQVRAFF.